Below are 24 T cell receptor beta chains sequenced from a single sample in a study of vaccination effects on CD4 cells after COVID-19. Expansion with viral peptide pools was applied to antigen-specific CD4+ T cells by the ViraFEST assay prior to sequencing. When less than 11 days of culture had elapsed, CD4+ T cells were isolated. Two doses of either BNT162b2 or mRNA-1273 were given to each participant. TCRdb's table, derived via immunoSEQ multiplex PCR, lists solely in-frame clones and lacks some. This table holds about 31,000 clones, roughly 81% found once. Their antigens are not known. Sequenced material: CD4+ T cells from PBMCs cultured with HCoV-229E spike peptides, taken after COVID-19 vaccination. These receptor sequences come from a human donor who received a COVID-19 vaccine.

This sequence joins TRBV19 and TRBJ1-2; 7 bases agree with TRBD1. V lost 6 bases, J lost 4 bases, and 8 bases stayed unmatched. CDR3 length: 14 residues. Germline assignment: CDR1 LNHDA and CDR2 SQIVND (reference sequence). The DNA for the CDR3 is TGTGCCAGTAGCAAGACAGGGAGGGGCTATGGCTACACCTTC. Amino acid sequence: CASSKTGRGYGYTF.

The V gene is TRBV12-3 or TRBV12-4, the J gene TRBJ1-4, with D unclear. Trimming removed 3 bases at V and 7 bases at J, with 9 bases between. The CDR3 length is 13 residues. The CDR3 reads CASSFPGSEKLFF. The CDR3 DNA reads TGTGCCAGCAGTTTCCCGGGTTCTGAAAAACTGTTTTTT.

In its sample, this clone was seen a few times. V and J are TRBV12-3 or TRBV12-4 and TRBJ1-5; no clear D. The CDR3 contains 12 residues. Trimming left V 6 bases short and J 1 base short, with 4 bases between. CDR3 region: CASSRSNQPQHF. The CDR3 bases are TGTGCCAGCAGCCGGAGCAATCAGCCCCAGCATTTT.

The table lists this clone with a few counts. The chain is built from TRBV6-6 and TRBJ2-7; TRBD2 agrees at 8 bases. The CDR3 has 16 amino acids. The germline V gene encodes CDR1 MNHNY and CDR2 SVGAGI (reference sequence). V lost 1 base, J lost 0 bases, and 5 bases stayed unmatched. Here the CDR3 reads CASSYFAGGISYEQYF. The CDR3 DNA is TGTGCCAGCAGTTACTTTGCGGGAGGAATCTCCTACGAGCAGTACTTC.

This rearrangement joins TRBV5-6 to TRBJ1-5; D is perhaps TRBD1 (5 bases). V lost 0 bases and J lost 9, with 13 bases in between. The CDR3 is 14 amino acids. Germline-derived CDR1 and CDR2 are SGHDT and YYEEEE. The CDR3, as DNA: TGTGCCAGCAGCTTGGGGGGACCCAGTGGGCCCCAGCATTTT. It yields the protein CASSLGGPSGPQHF.

The chain combines TRBV5-1 with TRBJ2-2; TRBD1 aligns across 7 bases. The CDR3 runs to 15 residues. J gave up 0 bases and V 2 bases, and 1 base lay outside the gene matches. The germline CDR1 and CDR2 sequences are SGHRS and YFSETQ. The CDR3 DNA reads as TGCGCCAGCAGCTTTCAGGGGGCGAACACCGGGGAGCTGTTTTTT. Its protein is CASSFQGANTGELFF.

This chain joins TRBV19 and TRBJ1-1, with D uncertain. The germline V and J ends were trimmed by 5 bases and 6 bases, with 10 bases remaining between them. CDR3 length equals 12 residues. Germline V gene lookup returns CDR1 LNHDA and CDR2 SQIVND (reference sequence). CDR3 protein: CASSPRLPEAFF. The CDR3 nucleotides are TGTGCCAGTAGTCCGCGGCTACCTGAAGCTTTCTTT.

The chain links TRBV9 to TRBJ1-1; unclear D gene. This CDR3 is 16 amino acids long. Trimming cost V 0 bases and J 4 bases, with 16 bases left between them. Germline-derived CDR1 and CDR2 are SGDLS and YYNGEE. The CDR3 here is CASSVGMEGVGTEAFF. The CDR3 DNA reads TGTGCCAGCAGCGTAGGTATGGAGGGAGTAGGCACTGAAGCTTTCTTT.

In its sample, this clone was seen a few times. The chain recombines TRBV4-2 with TRBJ2-5; 7 bases match TRBD1. Per germline, CDR1 LGHNA and CDR2 YNFKEQ. The CDR3 sequence is 14 residues long. The trim removed 3 bases at V and 2 bases at J, leaving 3 bases unmatched. The CDR3 nucleotides read TGTGCCAGCAGCCATGTGGACAGGCAAGAGACCCAGTACTTC. It yields the protein CASSHVDRQETQYF.

This clone was seen a handful of times. V and J are TRBV5-5 and TRBJ2-7, with D hard to call. Deletions cut 5 bases from V and 5 bases from J, with 14 bases between. Germline-derived CDR1 and CDR2 are SGHKS and YYEKEE (reference sequence). This CDR3 has 13 residues. Here the CDR3 reads CASRFGTENEQYF. CDR3 in DNA: TGTGCCAGCAGATTCGGAACTGAGAACGAGCAGTACTTC.

The rearrangement links TRBV19 to TRBJ1-4; 9 bases line up with TRBD1. The junction had 14 bases not matched to a gene; V was cut back by 3 bases and J by 0 bases. The germline gives CDR1 LNHDA, CDR2 SQIVND (reference sequence). The CDR3 length is 20 residues. CDR3 amino acids: CASSILYRGRGGATNEKLFF. The CDR3 DNA reads TGTGCCAGTAGTATTCTGTACAGGGGGCGCGGAGGTGCAACTAATGAAAAACTGTTTTTT.

This chain uses TRBV5-4 with TRBJ1-2; D unresolved. Germline-derived CDR1 and CDR2 are SGHNT and YYREEE (reference sequence). The CDR3 has 15 residues. V lost 1 base and J lost 4, with 14 bases in between. For the CDR3, the DNA is TGTGCCAGCAGCTTGAGGCCCCCTGGACCCTATGGCTACACCTTC. Translating gives CASSLRPPGPYGYTF. The whole variable domain, filled in from reference TRBV5-4 and TRBJ1-2, reads ETGVTQSPTHLIKTRGQQVTLRCSSQSGHNTVSWYQQALGQGPQFIFQYYREEENGRGNFPPRFSGLQFPNYSSELNVNALELDDSALYLCASSLRPPGPYGYTFGSGTRLTVV.

The chain is built from TRBV7-2 and TRBJ1-5; D is ambiguous. Germline values: CDR1 SGHTA, CDR2 FQGNSA. V dropped 4 bases and J dropped 4 bases, with 11 bases sitting between them. The CDR3 consists of 14 residues. The chain's CDR3 is CASSSTRGNQPQHF. DNA for the CDR3: TGTGCCAGCAGCTCCACTCGAGGGAATCAGCCCCAGCATTTT.

The rearrangement uses TRBV12-3 or TRBV12-4 and TRBJ2-7; no clear D. Trimming stripped 4 bases from V and 4 bases from J, with 8 bases between. The CDR3 has 12 residues. The DNA of the CDR3 is TGTGCCAGCAGTTGGTCCCGATACGAGCAGTACTTC. It is translated as CASSWSRYEQYF.

J is TRBJ2-1 and V is TRBV11-2, with D perhaps matching TRBD2 (5 bases). Germline V gives CDR1 SGHAT, CDR2 FQNNGV. There are 16 residues in the CDR3. Between the trimmed V and J ends, which lost 2 bases and 7 bases, there was a span of 18 bases. The DNA for the CDR3 is TGTGCCAGCAGCTTATGGAGGACCAGTAGAAATAATGAGCAGTTCTTC. Protein product: CASSLWRTSRNNEQFF. The full variable domain, in which reference TRBV11-2 and TRBJ2-1 provide the parts outside the CDR3, is EAGVAQSPRYKIIEKRQSVAFWCNPISGHATLYWYQQILGQGPKLLIQFQNNGVVDDSQLPKDRFSAERLKGVDSTLKIQPAKLEDSAVYLCASSLWRTSRNNEQFFGPGTRLTVL.

The chain is built from TRBV27 and TRBJ1-5, with 10 bases identical to TRBD1. Trimming removed 5 bases from V and 7 bases from J; junction bases left unmatched: 14. This CDR3 has 17 residues. Germline loops: CDR1 MNHEY, CDR2 SMNVEV (reference sequence). The CDR3 sequence: CASSLRTGGPVRQPQHF. As DNA, the CDR3 is TGTGCCAGCAGTCTACGGACAGGGGGGCCTGTGAGGCAGCCCCAGCATTTT.

The V and J genes are TRBV4-1 and TRBJ2-7; perhaps TRBD1 as D (7 bases). The V gene's germline CDR1 is MGHRA and CDR2 YSYEKL. The CDR3 loop spans 15 amino acids. Deletions cut 0 bases from V and 2 bases from J, with 11 bases between. The CDR3 spells CASSQDPGGTYEQYF. DNA for the CDR3: TGCGCCAGCAGCCAAGATCCAGGGGGGACCTACGAGCAGTACTTC.

The CDR3 coding sequence is TGTGCCAGCAGCCAAGTGACAGGGAGGGGAACAGCCTATGGCTACACCTTC. Protein sequence: CASSQVTGRGTAYGYTF. V is TRBV3-1 (or the pseudogene TRBV3-2) and J is TRBJ1-2; 7 bases fit TRBD1. The CDR3 has 17 residues. Trimming took 1 base from V and 4 from J; bases not matched to a gene: 12. The germline V gene has CDR1 LGHDT and CDR2 YNNKEL (reference sequence).

In its sample, this clone was seen a few times. V and J are TRBV3-1 (or the pseudogene TRBV3-2) and TRBJ1-2; D remains unclear. V lost 1 base, J lost 4 bases, and 13 bases lay in between. The V gene's germline CDR1 is LGHDT and CDR2 YNNKEL (reference sequence). There are 15 residues in the CDR3. The CDR3 bases are TGTGCCAGCAGCCAAGTAGGTTTCAACTCCTATGGCTACACCTTC. This codes for CASSQVGFNSYGYTF.

The V gene is TRBV6-5, the J gene TRBJ1-6; no clear D. CDR3 length: 15 amino acids. Germline V gene lookup returns CDR1 MNHEY and CDR2 SVGAGI. The V end lost 10 bases, the J end lost 7 bases, and 20 bases lay between the germline ends. CDR3 coding DNA: TGTGCCACTTCGGTGGCGAAGGGCGGAAATTCACCCCTCCACTTT. As protein: CATSVAKGGNSPLHF.

This chain connects TRBV30 to TRBJ1-5, with 8 positions matching TRBD1. The CDR3 extends over 13 amino acids. The V gene end was trimmed by 3 bases and the J gene end by 6 bases; junction bases not matched to a gene: 4. Germline CDR1 and CDR2: GTSNPN and SVGIG (reference sequence). CDR3 sequence reads: CAWSRTGTQPQHF. The CDR3 DNA follows: TGTGCCTGGAGCAGGACAGGGACTCAGCCCCAGCATTTT.

The chain has TRBV5-4 and TRBJ1-5, with D hard to call. CDR3 length: 13 residues. CDR1 SGHNT and CDR2 YYREEE come from the germline V gene (reference sequence). Deletions cut 0 bases from V and 6 bases from J, with 7 bases between. The CDR3 DNA follows: TGTGCCAGCAGCTTGGATCGAGTTCAGCCCCAGCATTTT. As protein: CASSLDRVQPQHF.

V usage is TRBV3-1 (or the pseudogene TRBV3-2) and J usage is TRBJ1-2; possible D gene TRBD1, 5 bases. Germline V gene sequence: CDR1 LGHDT, CDR2 YNNKEL (reference sequence). This CDR3 is 12 amino acids long. V was trimmed by 4 bases and J by 7 bases, leaving 10 bases between them. Here the CDR3 reads CASSPGMGGYTF. CDR3 DNA: TGTGCCAGCAGCCCAGGGATGGGTGGCTACACCTTC.

This clone showed up just a few times. The chain joins TRBV27 to TRBJ1-6, with D maybe TRBD1 (6 bases). The CDR3 loop spans 15 amino acids. CDR1 is MNHEY and CDR2 is SMNVEV in the germline V gene (reference sequence). V was cut by 4 bases and J by 6 bases, with 13 bases left in between. The CDR3 loop is CASSSPDRFNSPLHF. The CDR3 nucleotides are TGTGCCAGCAGTTCCCCCGACAGGTTTAATTCACCCCTCCACTTT.